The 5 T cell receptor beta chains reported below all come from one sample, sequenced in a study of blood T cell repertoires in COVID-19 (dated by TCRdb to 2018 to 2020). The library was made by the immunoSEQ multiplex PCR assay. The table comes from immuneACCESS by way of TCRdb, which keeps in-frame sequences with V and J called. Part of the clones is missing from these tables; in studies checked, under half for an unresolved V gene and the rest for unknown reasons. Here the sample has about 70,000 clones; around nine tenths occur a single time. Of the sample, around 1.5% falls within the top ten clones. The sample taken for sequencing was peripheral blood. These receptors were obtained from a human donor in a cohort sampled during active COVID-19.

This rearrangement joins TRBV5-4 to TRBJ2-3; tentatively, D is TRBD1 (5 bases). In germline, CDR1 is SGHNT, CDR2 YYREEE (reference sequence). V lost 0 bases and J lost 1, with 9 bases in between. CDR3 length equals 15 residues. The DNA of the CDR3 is TGTGCCAGCAGCTTGGACGTAGGGGGCACAGATACGCAGTATTTT. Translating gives CASSLDVGGTDTQYF.

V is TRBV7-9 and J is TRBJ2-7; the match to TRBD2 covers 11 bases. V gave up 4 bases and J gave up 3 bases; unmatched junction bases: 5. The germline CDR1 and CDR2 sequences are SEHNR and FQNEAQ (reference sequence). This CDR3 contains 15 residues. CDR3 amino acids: CASSYLGTSGYEQYF. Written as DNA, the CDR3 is TGTGCCAGCAGCTATCTGGGGACTAGCGGCTACGAGCAGTACTTC.

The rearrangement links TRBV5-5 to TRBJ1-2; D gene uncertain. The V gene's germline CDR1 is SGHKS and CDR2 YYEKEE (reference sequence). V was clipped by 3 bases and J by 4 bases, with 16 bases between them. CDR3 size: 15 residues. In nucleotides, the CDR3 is TGTGCCAGCAGCTCTCAACCGGGAGCCGTCTATGGCTACACCTTC. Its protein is CASSSQPGAVYGYTF.

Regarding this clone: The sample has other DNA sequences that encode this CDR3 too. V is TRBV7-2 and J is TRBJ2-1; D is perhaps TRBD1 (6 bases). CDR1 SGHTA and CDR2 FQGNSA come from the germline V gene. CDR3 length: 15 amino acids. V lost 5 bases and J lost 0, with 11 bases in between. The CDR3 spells CASSLDRSSYNEQFF. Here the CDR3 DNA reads TGTGCCAGCAGCCTAGACAGGAGCTCCTACAATGAGCAGTTCTTC.

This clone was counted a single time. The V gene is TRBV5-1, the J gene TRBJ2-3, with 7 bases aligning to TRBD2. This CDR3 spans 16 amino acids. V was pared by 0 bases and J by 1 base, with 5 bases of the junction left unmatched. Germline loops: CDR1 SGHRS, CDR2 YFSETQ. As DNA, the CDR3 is TGCGCCAGCAGCTTGGGCGGGAGTCCCCGCACAGATACGCAGTATTTT. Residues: CASSLGGSPRTDTQYF.